This T cell receptor (beta chain) was sequenced for a study of T cells in Graves' hyperthyroidism and ophthalmopathy (dated by TCRdb to the late 2010s). In the study overall: Peripheral blood was sampled at the time of initial diagnosis, prior to any treatment. Prospective prediction of ophthalmopathy was tested in an independent validation cohort of approximately 19 hyperthyroidism patients and 15 to 17 patients who later progressed to ophthalmopathy. The roughly 91 discovery patients were randomly split 7:3 into training and test sets. In about 6 Graves' hyperthyroidism patients, the study also compared T-cell repertoires from thyroid tissue with T-cell repertoires from blood. TCR Vbeta CDR3 sequencing of approximately 140 peripheral blood samples (approximately 44 ophthalmopathy, 75 to 85 hyperthyroidism and roughly 17 progressor patients) is reported in the paper. To identify distinguishing TCR V-J signatures, a discovery cohort of 100 or so patients was used, comprising 40 to 45 with Graves' ophthalmopathy and some 57 with stable Graves' hyperthyroidism. After blood sampling, hyperthyroidism patients were treated with methimazole at a starting dose of 30 mg daily, and ophthalmopathy patients were treated with high-dose intravenous methylprednisolone. General findings and caveats noted by the study authors: Most expanded thyroid clonotypes (frequency above 0.001) were also found in blood, which suggests that blood repertoires may mirror thyroid immune responses. In validation, the model predicted progression to ophthalmopathy a median of around 6.5 months before onset, with roughly 70% sensitivity and roughly 79% specificity. No statistical method was used to set the sample size in advance, and investigators knew the group allocation. A 13 V-J signature model separated ophthalmopathy from stable hyperthyroidism, with roughly 88% sensitivity and 81.08% specificity in cross-validation and 80%/75% in testing.

Notes on this clonotype: What antigen it recognizes has not been identified. No base quality values were provided; no much bigger clone lies one nucleotide off.

A patient counted as having stable Graves' hyperthyroidism if no progression to ophthalmopathy occurred over 18 months of follow-up. Hyperthyroidism patients were newly diagnosed, had a disease duration of under 2 months, and were aged 18 to 65 years. The study excluded patients with uncontrolled infections, other autoimmune diseases, pregnancy or lactation. Diagnoses were established on the basis of clinical symptoms, serum thyroxine and TRAb, thyroid ultrasound, and orbital computed tomography. PBMCs were separated from 7.5 to 10 ml of fresh peripheral blood using Ficoll-Paque density gradient centrifugation. Total RNA was extracted using Trizol reagent, and RNA quality was assessed on an Agilent 2100 Bioanalyzer. The TCR beta CDR3 regions were amplified from the RNA transcripts. For the first round of RT-PCR on the TCR CDR3, the HTBI primer set was used together with the Qiagen OneStep RT-PCR kit. A second multiplex PCR round built the libraries, followed by size selection and purification. Sequencing of the libraries was done on an Illumina HiSeq2000 using paired-end 100 bp reads. Per the authors' processing: SOAPnuke was used to process the raw data, removing reads that contained adapters or uncalled bases, had a mean Phred below 15, or lacked an exact match to the constant primer or identifier. COPE v1.2.5 was used to merge high-quality paired reads, and clonotypes were defined as unique nucleotide sequences. MiTCR v1.1 was used to align the clonotypes against IMGT TRBV, TRBD and TRBJ reference segments. Only V-J combinations with frequency above 0.0001, covering roughly 99% of repertoires, were analysed. The TCS score was defined as F50 (clonal expansion) divided by E x V (chaos), with BLOSUM62-based TCRdist calculated between CDR3 peptides within each V-J. Welch's t-statistics and random forest reduced 500 to 650 V-J features to fewer than 15, which were used in a naive Bayes classifier (R e1071). Thyroid-blood repertoire similarity was quantified with the Morisita-Horn index. TCRdb redid the processing of the public reads, applying fastp at Q25 and MiXCR, and retained in-frame beta chains. Here each entry gathers all rows of one CDR3 protein and keeps the most common genes and DNA. The V and J calls follow TCRdb's processing rather than the paper's. The sample contains around 700,000 distinct CDR3 sequences, 30% to 40% of them found a single time. The ten largest clonotypes hold less than 40% of the sample.

The CDR3 spans 17 residues, from the cysteine through the phenylalanine. The CDR3 DNA has 51 bases and is translated from base 1. The junction carries 24 bases between V and J, which are trimmed by 6 bases and 4 bases respectively. The chain is assembled from TRBV12-3 or TRBV12-4 and TRBJ1-2; the D gene assignment is ambiguous. Sequenced: blood. This sequence originates from a woman aged 40 to 50 with Graves' hyperthyroidism. The DNA sequence is given as TGTGCCAGCAGCGCGCAGGACCCACCGCTAGGATCCTATGGCTACACCTTC. The resulting protein is CASSAQDPPLGSYGYTF.